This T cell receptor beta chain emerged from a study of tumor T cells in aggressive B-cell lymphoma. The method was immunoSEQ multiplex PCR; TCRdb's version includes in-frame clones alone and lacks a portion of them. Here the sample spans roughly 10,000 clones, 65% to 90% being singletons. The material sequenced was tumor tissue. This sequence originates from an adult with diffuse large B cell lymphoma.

The CDR3 sequence: CAASPNSGYNEQFF. For the CDR3, the DNA is TGTGCCGCTTCCCCAAACAGCGGGTACAATGAGCAGTTCTTC. The V call is TRBV2, the J call TRBJ2-1; possibly TRBD2 for D (6 bases). The V end lost 11 bases, the J end lost 4 bases, and 18 bases lay between the germline ends. The CDR3 has 14 residues. Per germline, CDR1 SNHLY and CDR2 FYNNEI.